A single sample is the source of the 21 T cell receptor beta chains below, sequenced in a study of Ad26.COV2.S vaccination and SARS-CoV-2 variants. Treatment in this sample: about 20 received Ad26.COV2.S at low or high dose, single or two shots; roughly 5 received placebo; per-sample allocation not given. Day 63 after the first injection of vaccine or placebo was the sampling time. This table comes from immunoSEQ multiplex PCR, and its TCRdb copy is limited to in-frame clones, with some not included. The sample shows roughly 510,000 clones, 87% of them seen only once. This specimen consisted of peripheral blood, obtained in a trial of Ad26.COV2.S vaccine versus placebo. All receptors derive from a person between 18 and 65 years old who received the Ad26.COV2.S COVID-19 vaccine or a placebo.

The chain has TRBV12-3 or TRBV12-4 and TRBJ2-5, with D perhaps TRBD1 or TRBD2 (6 bases each). The CDR3 extends over 13 amino acids. Trimming left V 6 bases short and J 4 bases short, with 12 bases between. The CDR3 sequence: CASSRGRGETQYF. CDR3 DNA: TGTGCCAGCAGCCGGGGGCGCGGAGAGACCCAGTACTTC.

In this sample, this clone turned up many times. The chain links TRBV5-1 to TRBJ2-2, with D possibly being TRBD1 or TRBD2 (5 bases each). The CDR3 totals 15 residues. Trimming stripped 5 bases from V and 3 bases from J, with 14 bases between. Germline CDR1 and CDR2: SGHRS and YFSETQ. CDR3 DNA sequence: TGCGCCAGCAGGGAGGACACCCTTTACACCGGGGAGCTGTTTTTT. Amino acid sequence: CASREDTLYTGELFF. The full variable domain, in which reference TRBV5-1 and TRBJ2-2 provide the parts outside the CDR3, is KAGVTQTPRYLIKTRGQQVTLSCSPISGHRSVSWYQQTPGQGLQFLFEYFSETQRNKGNFPGRFSGRQFSNSRSEMNVSTLELGDSALYLCASREDTLYTGELFFGEGSRLTVL.

V usage is TRBV29-1 and J usage is TRBJ1-1; weak D call: TRBD1 (5 bases). Between the trimmed V and J ends, which lost 8 bases and 6 bases, there was a span of 16 bases. Per the germline V gene, CDR1 is SQVTM and CDR2 is ANQGSEA. The CDR3 has 12 residues. In DNA, the CDR3 is TGCAGCTCAAAGGGGCCAGACGCTGAAGCTTTCTTT. Its protein is CSSKGPDAEAFF.

The chain recombines TRBV6-5 with TRBJ1-5, with D unresolved. V lost 6 bases to trimming and J lost 5 bases, with 11 bases between them. This CDR3 contains 13 residues. Germline V CDR1 and CDR2: MNHEY, SVGAGI. This chain's CDR3 is CASRPDTYQPQHF. The CDR3 bases are TGTGCCAGCAGACCCGACACCTATCAGCCCCAGCATTTT.

The rearrangement uses TRBV12-3 or TRBV12-4 and TRBJ1-1; 12 bases map to TRBD1. This CDR3 comprises 13 residues. The junction had 6 bases not matched to a gene; V was cut back by 6 bases and J by 10 bases. CDR3 protein: CASSSGQGASAFF. As DNA, the CDR3 is TGTGCCAGCAGCTCGGGACAGGGGGCTTCAGCTTTCTTT.

The rearrangement uses TRBV27 and TRBJ2-1; maybe TRBD2 (5 bases). With 6 bases removed from V and 6 bases from J, the gap between germline ends came to 9 bases. CDR1 is MNHEY and CDR2 is SMNVEV in the germline V gene (reference sequence). This CDR3 region has 12 residues. This chain's CDR3 is CASSVAGNEQFF. As DNA, the CDR3 is TGTGCCAGCAGCGTTGCGGGCAATGAGCAGTTCTTC.

This chain uses TRBV5-6 with TRBJ1-1; TRBD1 might be the D (5 bases). The CDR3 contains 15 residues. Germline V gene data show CDR1 as SGHDT and CDR2 as YYEEEE. The V gene lost 6 bases and the J gene lost 4 bases, with 19 bases spanning the gap. In DNA, the CDR3 is TGTGCCAGCAACGGGGAGGGGCGTTTAGGCACTGAAGCTTTCTTT. It encodes CASNGEGRLGTEAFF.

V usage is TRBV7-3 and J usage is TRBJ1-2; 7 nucleotides match TRBD1. CDR1 is SGHTA and CDR2 is FQGTGA in the germline V gene. V was clipped by 5 bases and J by 5 bases; unmatched bases: 5. This CDR3 is built from 13 residues. CDR3 sequence: CASSLGGGYGYTF. CDR3 nucleotides: TGTGCCAGCAGCCTAGGGGGCGGGTATGGCTACACCTTC.

The table lists this clone with a count of one. The rearrangement links TRBV18 to TRBJ1-4, with a weak D call TRBD1 (5 bases). V lost 3 bases and J 8 bases, leaving 16 bases between the germline ends. Germline V gives CDR1 KGHSH, CDR2 LQKENI. The CDR3 is made up of 15 amino acids. CDR3 sequence: CASSPKTGAREKLFF. In DNA form, the CDR3 reads TGTGCCAGCTCACCGAAGACTGGGGCGAGGGAAAAACTGTTTTTT.

J is TRBJ2-5 and V is TRBV28; no clear D gene. CDR1 and CDR2 (germline): MDHEN, SYDVKM. The CDR3 length is 12 residues. Deletions cut 6 bases from V and 5 bases from J, with 10 bases between. Written as DNA, the CDR3 is TGTGCCAGCAGCCAACTTATGGAGACCCAGTACTTC. Translating gives CASSQLMETQYF.

The rearrangement uses TRBV11-2 and TRBJ2-1, with D tentatively TRBD2 (5 bases). The CDR3 loop spans 16 amino acids. Trimming removed 7 bases from V and 9 bases from J, with 25 bases in between. Germline CDR1 is SGHAT and CDR2 is FQNNGV. CDR3 amino acids: CASTPSRAALLSEQFF. In nucleotides, the CDR3 is TGTGCCAGCACCCCCTCGCGGGCCGCTCTATTGAGTGAGCAGTTCTTC.

The chain is built from TRBV28 and TRBJ2-5; TRBD2 matches 13 bases. The V gene's germline CDR1 is MDHEN and CDR2 SYDVKM. Trimming at V came to 4 bases and at J to 4 bases, leaving 9 bases not matched to a gene. CDR3 length: 17 amino acids. The CDR3 region is CASSWGLAGRVGETQYF. CDR3 in DNA: TGTGCCAGCAGTTGGGGACTAGCGGGGAGGGTTGGAGAGACCCAGTACTTC.

The V and J genes are TRBV29-1 and TRBJ2-1; TRBD2 is a possible D gene (5 bases). The CDR3 has 12 residues. Trimming removed 4 bases from V and 7 bases from J, with 11 bases in between. Germline-derived CDR1 and CDR2 are SQVTM and ANQGSEA. Written as DNA, the CDR3 is TGCAGCGTTGTAGCGTCGGGGAATGAGCAGTTCTTC. Protein: CSVVASGNEQFF.

Regarding this clone: This sample also contains other DNA sequences that code for the same CDR3. This chain uses TRBV7-3 with TRBJ2-3, with D possibly TRBD2 on 6 matching bases. With 0 bases removed from V and 4 bases from J, the gap between germline ends came to 8 bases. Germline CDR1 and CDR2: SGHTA and FQGTGA. The CDR3 length is 14 residues. The CDR3 DNA reads as TGTGCCAGCAGCTTAACCGGGGGTGCAGATACGCAGTATTTT. Amino acids: CASSLTGGADTQYF. Full variable domain (remainder filled in from reference TRBV7-3 and TRBJ2-3): GAGVSQTPSNKVTEKGKYVELRCDPISGHTALYWYRQSLGQGPEFLIYFQGTGAADDSGLPNDRFFAVRPEGSVSTLKIQRTERGDSAVYLCASSLTGGADTQYFGPGTRLTVL.

About this clone itself: The sample carries other DNA sequences with the same CDR3. The rearrangement uses TRBV28 and TRBJ1-5, with 10 bases fitting TRBD1. There are 15 residues in the CDR3. V was clipped by 5 bases and J by 1 base; unmatched bases: 2. CDR1 and CDR2 (germline): MDHEN, SYDVKM. CDR3 in DNA: TGTGCCAGCAGTACGGACAGGGGGAGCAATCAGCCCCAGCATTTT. Protein: CASSTDRGSNQPQHF.

This chain connects TRBV5-4 to TRBJ1-1, with D unresolved. The CDR3 has 15 amino acids. Germline assignment: CDR1 SGHNT and CDR2 YYREEE (reference sequence). Trimming took 4 bases from V and 0 from J, leaving 13 bases between them. CDR3 loop: CASSPPTGMNTEAFF. CDR3 bases: TGTGCCAGCAGCCCGCCGACGGGGATGAACACTGAAGCTTTCTTT.

V usage is TRBV28 and J usage is TRBJ1-4, with 8 positions matching TRBD1. Germline V gene sequence: CDR1 MDHEN, CDR2 SYDVKM. There are 14 residues in the CDR3. With 5 bases clipped from V and 10 bases from J, the junction kept 9 bases outside the gene matches. Here the CDR3 reads CASSPDRASSKLFF. The CDR3 nucleotides read TGTGCCAGCAGTCCGGACAGGGCTTCGTCAAAACTGTTTTTT.

Here the CDR3 reads CASSSKQGDEQFF. As DNA, the CDR3 is TGTGCCAGCAGCTCGAAGCAGGGGGATGAGCAGTTCTTC. This chain joins TRBV5-4 and TRBJ2-1; TRBD1 matches at 7 bases. This CDR3 is 13 amino acids long. Germline V gives CDR1 SGHNT, CDR2 YYREEE (reference sequence). J lost 8 bases, V lost 3 bases, and 5 bases had no gene match.

The chain employs TRBV28 and TRBJ1-1; D not resolved. The germline V gene encodes CDR1 MDHEN and CDR2 SYDVKM. Trimming took 5 bases from V and 12 from J, leaving 13 bases between them. The CDR3 length is 11 residues. CDR3 nucleotides: TGTGCCAGCAGTGGGTGGGAAGCAACTTTCTTT. Translation gives CASSGWEATFF.

In the case of this clone: Since a much larger clone is just one base distant, this may be a read error. The CDR3 protein is CASSLMGSYEQYF. CDR3 in DNA: TGTGCCAGCAGCCTCATGGGCTCCTACGAGCAGTACTTC. This chain joins TRBV6-5 and TRBJ2-7; no reliable D call. Germline CDR1 is MNHEY and CDR2 is SVGAGI. Trimming took off 6 bases at V and 0 bases at J, with 9 bases between the two ends. The CDR3 contains 13 residues.

This chain links TRBV5-1 with TRBJ1-1; D gene unclear. The germline gives CDR1 SGHRS, CDR2 YFSETQ. With 4 bases removed from V and 3 bases from J, the gap between germline ends came to 16 bases. This CDR3 has 15 amino acids. CDR3 nucleotide sequence: TGCGCCAGCAGCCCGACCGAGACCCTATACACTGAAGCTTTCTTT. Translating it yields CASSPTETLYTEAFF.